Below are 20 T cell receptor beta chains sequenced from a single sample in a study of blood T cells in healthy people across ages. With a J-beta primer mix and a sample-barcoded 5' primer, a second PCR ran about 6 to 11 cycles. TCRdb called the 5' RACE reads again in MiXCR, with one record for every CDR3 protein. The table shows approximately 600,000 distinct CDR3 sequences, with under 70% occurring only once. Sequencing used blood. The receptors derive from a man between 60 and 75 years old in good health.

This clonotype was seen once. The chain carries TRBV2 and TRBJ2-5, with TRBD2 as a possible D gene (6 bases). This CDR3 contains 13 residues. The germline V and J ends were trimmed by 8 bases and 5 bases, with 15 bases remaining between them. Germline V gene lookup returns CDR1 SNHLY and CDR2 FYNNEI. CDR3 coding DNA: TGTGCCAGCGGATTGCCTAGCGTGGAGACCCAGTACTTC. As protein: CASGLPSVETQYF. Combining the CDR3 with reference TRBV2 and TRBJ2-5 gives the whole variable domain EPEVTQTPSHQVTQMGQEVILRCVPISNHLYFYWYRQILGQKVEFLVSFYNNEISEKSEIFDDQFSVERPDGSNFTLKIRSTKLEDSAMYFCASGLPSVETQYFGPGTRLLVL.

This chain links TRBV20-1 with TRBJ1-2; D gene unclear. This CDR3 region has 13 residues. With 2 bases removed from V and 0 bases from J, the gap between germline ends came to 7 bases. Germline V gives CDR1 DFQATT, CDR2 SNEGSKA (reference sequence). The CDR3: CSARTVTNYGYTF. In DNA, the CDR3 is TGCAGTGCTAGAACTGTCACTAACTATGGCTACACCTTC.

The gene calls are TRBV5-6 and TRBJ2-3; 8 bases are a match to TRBD1. The ends lost 0 bases at V and 4 bases at J; junction bases unmatched: 7. Germline-derived CDR1 and CDR2 are SGHDT and YYEEEE. This CDR3 region has 16 residues. The CDR3 DNA reads as TGTGCCAGCAGCTTGGGGTCAGGGGGCAAAGCAGATACGCAGTATTTT. Its protein is CASSLGSGGKADTQYF.

This chain links TRBV29-1 with TRBJ2-7; weak D call: TRBD2 (5 bases). CDR3 length equals 13 residues. Germline-derived CDR1 and CDR2 are SQVTM and ANQGSEA. V lost 6 bases to trimming and J lost 7 bases, with 19 bases between them. The CDR3 DNA sequence: TGCAGCGTAGAGGGTAATAGCGCCTGGGAGCAGTACTTC. Translating gives CSVEGNSAWEQYF.

The V and J genes are TRBV6-1 and TRBJ2-3; D might be TRBD2 (5 bases). The germline V and J ends were trimmed by 4 bases and 0 bases, with 17 bases remaining between them. Germline V lookup: CDR1 MNHNS, CDR2 SASEGT. The CDR3 has 17 residues. The CDR3 nucleotides are TGTGCCAGCAGTGCGCGGGCCGGCCCGACTAGCACAGATACGCAGTATTTT. Amino acids: CASSARAGPTSTDTQYF.

The V and J genes are TRBV20-1 and TRBJ1-1; no clear D gene. V was clipped by 0 bases and J by 10 bases, with 12 bases between them. The CDR3 totals 12 residues. The germline gives CDR1 DFQATT, CDR2 SNEGSKA (reference sequence). CDR3 in DNA: TGCAGTGCTAGAGACCCACCGGGAGCAGCTTTCTTT. Encoded protein: CSARDPPGAAFF.

The chain joins TRBV6-1 to TRBJ2-5; a possible D gene is TRBD1 (5 bases). The J call may be faulty, since TRBJ2-7 better matches the DNA end. The CDR3 spans 12 residues. CDR1 and CDR2 (germline): MNHNS, SASEGT. CDR3 sequence (DNA): TGTGCCAGCAGTGAACGCAGGGACGAGCAGTACTTC. It yields the protein CASSERRDEQYF.

This clonotype came up a few times. This chain uses TRBV7-2 with TRBJ2-4, with TRBD2 as a possible D gene (8 bases). The CDR3 sequence is 17 residues long. Germline values: CDR1 SGHTA, CDR2 FQGNSA. The V gene lost 1 base and the J gene lost 1 base, with 14 bases spanning the gap. CDR3 amino acids: CASSLVGGGGAKNIQYF. The CDR3 DNA sequence: TGTGCCAGCAGCTTAGTAGGGGGCGGGGGGGCCAAAAACATTCAGTACTTC.

This clonotype was found many times. The chain links TRBV27 to TRBJ1-2, with D possibly matching TRBD1 (6 bases). V shed 3 bases and J shed 4 bases, with 15 bases lying between them. Germline V lookup: CDR1 MNHEY, CDR2 SMNVEV (reference sequence). This CDR3 contains 15 residues. CDR3 sequence reads: CASSLTGGPSYGYTF. The DNA for the CDR3 is TGTGCCAGCAGTTTGACAGGAGGCCCGTCCTATGGCTACACCTTC.

The chain couples TRBV4-1 to TRBJ2-1, with D perhaps TRBD2 (5 bases). The CDR3 has 16 amino acids. Germline V gene lookup returns CDR1 MGHRA and CDR2 YSYEKL. Trimming removed 0 bases from V and 4 bases from J, with 13 bases in between. CDR3 in amino acids: CASSQEIDYSYNEQFF. The CDR3 DNA reads TGCGCCAGCAGCCAAGAAATTGACTACAGTTACAATGAGCAGTTCTTC.

The chain couples TRBV12-3 or TRBV12-4 to TRBJ2-5, with TRBD1 identical over 8 bases. This CDR3 has 14 amino acids. With V trimmed by 5 bases and J by 5 bases, 7 bases remained unmatched. CDR3 region: CASSPQQGAETQYF. In DNA form, the CDR3 reads TGTGCCAGCAGTCCACAGCAGGGGGCTGAGACCCAGTACTTC.

The V and J genes are TRBV7-7 and TRBJ2-1; TRBD1 aligns across 10 bases. Looked up from germline, CDR1 is SSHAT and CDR2 is FNYEAQ (reference sequence). J was trimmed by 2 bases and V by 1 base; bases with no gene match: 2. There are 16 residues in the CDR3. The CDR3 nucleotides are TGTGCCAGCAGCTTAGATGGGACAGGGGCCTACAATGAGCAGTTCTTC. It specifies CASSLDGTGAYNEQFF.

The gene calls are TRBV6-7 and TRBJ2-2, with a tentative D call TRBD2 (6 bases). TRBV6-7 is identified as an open reading frame with a role that is uncertain. V dropped 9 bases and J dropped 2 bases, with 16 bases sitting between them. The CDR3 is made up of 15 amino acids. Here the CDR3 reads CARDLGLQNTGELFF. The CDR3 region has the DNA TGTGCCAGGGACTTGGGACTCCAAAACACCGGGGAGCTGTTTTTT.

This chain links TRBV10-2 with TRBJ2-1, with TRBD1 matching over 11 bases. Trimming removed 7 bases from V and 4 bases from J; junction bases left unmatched: 9. The CDR3 sequence is 16 residues long. Germline V gene lookup returns CDR1 WSHSY and CDR2 SAAADI. The chain's CDR3 is CASKTTDRGLYNEQFF. The CDR3 DNA sequence: TGCGCCAGCAAGACCACGGACAGGGGGCTATACAATGAGCAGTTCTTC.

This chain joins TRBV4-2 and TRBJ2-4, with D possibly TRBD2 on 5 matching bases. Trimming left V 1 base short and J 0 bases short, with 7 bases between. The CDR3 runs 15 residues. CDR1 and CDR2 from the germline V gene are LGHNA and YNFKEQ. CDR3 region: CASSQGESAKNIQYF. Written as DNA, the CDR3 is TGTGCCAGCAGCCAAGGGGAGTCAGCCAAAAACATTCAGTACTTC.

The V gene is TRBV6-1, the J gene TRBJ2-5; D is perhaps TRBD1 (5 bases). Germline V lookup: CDR1 MNHNS, CDR2 SASEGT. Trimming shortened V by 2 bases and J by 1 base, and 11 bases separated the two germline ends. The CDR3 spans 15 residues. CDR3 coding DNA: TGTGCCAGCAGTGAAATGGCAGGGCTCCAAGAGACCCAGTACTTC. Translation: CASSEMAGLQETQYF.

The table lists this clonotype with many counts. The V call is TRBV20-1, the J call TRBJ1-2; 8 nucleotides line up with TRBD1. Germline trimming cut 6 bases from V and 7 bases from J; bases unmatched to any gene: 13. CDR1 is DFQATT and CDR2 is SNEGSKA in the germline V gene (reference sequence). This CDR3 is built from 14 residues. Here the CDR3 DNA reads TGCAGTGCCGGGGCCAGGGGGCCTTGGGGTGGCTACACCTTC. Protein: CSAGARGPWGGYTF.

This clonotype was seen just once. J is TRBJ2-3 and V is TRBV7-9; the match to TRBD2 covers 7 bases. CDR3 size: 13 residues. The ends lost 5 bases at V and 14 bases at J; junction bases unmatched: 13. Germline assignment: CDR1 SEHNR and CDR2 FQNEAQ (reference sequence). This CDR3 reads CASSPLVLAIRYF. The CDR3 DNA reads as TGTGCCAGCAGCCCCCTGGTACTAGCGATTCGGTATTTT.

The sample holds one count of this clonotype. The rearrangement uses TRBV7-2 and TRBJ1-2; D is uncertain. CDR3 length equals 14 residues. V was trimmed by 3 bases and J by 2 bases, leaving 10 bases between them. Germline V gives CDR1 SGHTA, CDR2 FQGNSA. CDR3: CASSFGSGNYGYTF. The CDR3 nucleotides are TGTGCCAGCAGCTTTGGTTCCGGGAACTATGGCTACACCTTC.

Written as DNA, the CDR3 is TGTGCCAGCAGCGTAGCTGGCAGGGGTAATTCACCCCTCCACTTT. Its translation is CASSVAGRGNSPLHF. This rearrangement joins TRBV9 to TRBJ1-6; tentative D call: TRBD1 (6 bases). The CDR3 runs 15 residues. Trimming took 0 bases from V and 6 from J, leaving 10 bases between them. Germline values: CDR1 SGDLS, CDR2 YYNGEE.